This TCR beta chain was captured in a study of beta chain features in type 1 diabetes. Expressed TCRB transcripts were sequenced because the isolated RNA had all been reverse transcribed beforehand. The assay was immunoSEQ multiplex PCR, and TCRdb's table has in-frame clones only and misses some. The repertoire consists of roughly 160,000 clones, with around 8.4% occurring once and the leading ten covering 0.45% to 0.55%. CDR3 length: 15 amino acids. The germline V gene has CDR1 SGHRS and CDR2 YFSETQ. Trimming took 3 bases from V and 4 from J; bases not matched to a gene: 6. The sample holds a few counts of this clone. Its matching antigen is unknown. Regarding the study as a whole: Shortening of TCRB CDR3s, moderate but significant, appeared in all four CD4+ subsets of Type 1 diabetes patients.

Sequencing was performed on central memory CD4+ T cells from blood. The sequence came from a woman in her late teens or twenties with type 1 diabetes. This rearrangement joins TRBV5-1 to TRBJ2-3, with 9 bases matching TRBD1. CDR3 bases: TGCGCCAGCAGCTCAGGACAGGGGTTTTCAGATACGCAGTATTTT. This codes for CASSSGQGFSDTQYF.